These 4 T cell receptor beta chains share one sample of origin, sequenced in a study of breast tumors, draining lymph nodes, adjacent tissues. Each CDR3 protein is one row after TCRdb ran MiXCR on the multiplex PCR reads. The sample lists over 200,000 distinct CDR3 sequences; under 35% were seen once. Axillary draining lymph nodes of breast cancer patients supplied the node samples. The specimen was axillary lymph node tissue. Every receptor here comes from a female donor with breast cancer. Some clones in this sample may be carry-over from other donors' samples.

In this sample, this clonotype turned up many times. The conserved final phenylalanine or tryptophan is absent from the CDR3, which likely points to a read error. Because the CDR3's place on the DNA is in doubt, the DNA is left out and the CDR3 is given as listed by TCRdb. The chain has TRBV5-5 and TRBJ2-5. The CDR3 spans 8 amino acids, including both terminal residues. CDR1 SGHKS and CDR2 YYEKEE come from the germline V gene (reference sequence). The CDR3 loop is CASSWDTA.

Many counts were recorded for this clonotype. V is TRBV19 and J is TRBJ1-5, with D hard to call. CDR3 size: 18 residues. Trimming cost V 5 bases and J 2 bases, with 22 bases left between them. In germline, CDR1 is LNHDA, CDR2 SQIVND (reference sequence). The CDR3 nucleotides read TGTGCCAGTAGTCCTACACTCCCCATCGTAGAGGGCAATCAGCCCCAGCATTTT. Its protein is CASSPTLPIVEGNQPQHF.

This clonotype came up many times. The rearrangement uses TRBV9 and TRBJ1-3, with 8 bases identical to TRBD1. The CDR3 loop spans 13 amino acids. Germline trimming cut 3 bases from V and 7 bases from J; bases unmatched to any gene: 3. CDR1 SGDLS and CDR2 YYNGEE come from the germline V gene. The CDR3 is CASSAQGANTIYF. The CDR3 DNA follows: TGTGCCAGCAGCGCTCAGGGGGCTAACACCATATATTTT.

The rearrangement joins TRBV7-9 to TRBJ1-4; a weak D match, TRBD1 (6 bases). The CDR3 totals 16 residues. Trimming pared 7 bases from V and 4 bases from J, leaving 19 bases between. Germline V CDR1 and CDR2: SEHNR, FQNEAQ (reference sequence). CDR3 region: CASIPHRGQDNEKLFF. The DNA for the CDR3 is TGTGCCAGCATCCCACACCGGGGACAAGATAATGAAAAACTGTTTTTT.